This T cell receptor (beta chain) was sequenced in a study of cytomegalovirus exposure and HLA in healthy donors. Primers for the PCR totalled 60 Vbeta and 13 Jbeta. Clones were sequenced by immunoSEQ multiplex PCR, and TCRdb holds only the in-frame ones, with some missing. This sample contains 150,000 to 250,000 clones. Regarding the study as a whole: The authors later linked a missense DCLRE1C variant to TCR beta V- and J-gene trimming. As a later analysis revealed, most CMV-associated TCR beta chains appeared HLA-restricted. CMV antigen specificity of a few CMV-associated chains was confirmed in vitro.

Notes on this clone: Its antigen is as yet unknown.

Germline trimming cut 5 bases from V and 4 bases from J; bases unmatched to any gene: 12. There are 18 residues in the CDR3. Germline V gene data show CDR1 as SGHNT and CDR2 as YENEEA. V usage is TRBV11-3 and J usage is TRBJ2-2; TRBD2 matches at 11 bases. The sequencing sample was made of PBMCs. This receptor was taken from a boy aged 5-17 years in good health and CMV-seronegative. This CDR3 is CASSPRLAGGPGTGELFF. The DNA of the CDR3 is TGTGCCAGCAGCCCCCGGTTAGCGGGGGGGCCGGGCACCGGGGAGCTGTTTTTT.